The 21 T cell receptor beta chains listed next were all sequenced from one sample in a study of cytomegalovirus exposure and HLA in healthy donors. Vbeta (60) and Jbeta (13) primers were used in the PCR. Sequenced by immunoSEQ multiplex PCR; TCRdb stores in-frame clones only, minus some. The sample gives 200,000 to 250,000 clones, approximately 85% of which show up once; 2.7% is in the top ten. The sequencing input was PBMCs. These TCRs come from a woman in her forties in good health and CMV-seronegative.

The chain links TRBV7-9 to TRBJ2-3; TRBD2 aligns across 8 bases. V lost 5 bases to trimming and J lost 5 bases; unmatched junction nucleotides: 12. In germline, CDR1 is SEHNR, CDR2 FQNEAQ (reference sequence). The CDR3 spans 16 residues. CDR3 bases: TGTGCCAGCAGCATTCTGCGGGGGCTAGCGGGAGATACGCAGTATTTT. This sequence encodes CASSILRGLAGDTQYF.

The V call is TRBV5-1, the J call TRBJ1-1; no firm D call. This CDR3 contains 14 residues. Trimming pared 0 bases from V and 1 base from J, leaving 7 bases between. In germline, CDR1 is SGHRS, CDR2 YFSETQ. CDR3 residues: CASSLVPENTEAFF. The CDR3 DNA follows: TGCGCCAGCAGCTTGGTCCCAGAGAACACTGAAGCTTTCTTT.

The J gene is TRBJ2-7, the V gene TRBV29-1; 9 bases fit TRBD2. V dropped 5 bases and J dropped 4; count of bases not matched to a gene: 12. The CDR3 extends over 15 amino acids. In germline, CDR1 is SQVTM, CDR2 ANQGSEA. DNA for the CDR3: TGCAGCGTTCGAGAAACCGGGACTAGCCCGTACGAGCAGTACTTC. Translating gives CSVRETGTSPYEQYF.

V usage is TRBV18 and J usage is TRBJ1-1, with 8 bases matching TRBD1. The CDR3 spans 14 residues. V lost 5 bases and J lost 4; bases outside the gene matches: 6. Germline loops: CDR1 KGHSH, CDR2 LQKENI. The CDR3 is CASSAITGGTEAFF. The CDR3 nucleotides are TGTGCCAGCTCAGCTATTACAGGGGGCACTGAAGCTTTCTTT.

The V and J genes are TRBV7-2 and TRBJ2-5; D possibly corresponds to TRBD2 (6 bases). The CDR3 covers 14 residues. V lost 5 bases, J lost 2 bases, and 12 bases lay in between. Germline V gene data show CDR1 as SGHTA and CDR2 as FQGNSA. The CDR3 bases are TGTGCCAGCAGCAGGGCTAGCGTACAAGAGACCCAGTACTTC. Protein: CASSRASVQETQYF.

This chain joins TRBV4-2 and TRBJ1-5; D may be TRBD1 (5 bases). This CDR3 contains 18 residues. The V gene's germline CDR1 is LGHNA and CDR2 YNFKEQ. The V gene lost 0 bases and the J gene lost 3 bases, with 18 bases spanning the gap. This CDR3 is CASSQDLQAGQVNQPQHF. The DNA for the CDR3 is TGTGCCAGCAGCCAAGATTTGCAAGCAGGGCAGGTCAATCAGCCCCAGCATTTT.

The CDR3 loop is CASSPEEVLDQHF. The CDR3 region has the DNA TGTGCCAGCTCACCCGAAGAGGTACTTGACCAGCATTTT. The chain has TRBV18 and TRBJ1-5; D gene ambiguous. This CDR3 is 13 amino acids long. CDR1 and CDR2 (germline): KGHSH, LQKENI. V was trimmed by 3 bases and J by 12 bases, leaving 15 bases between them.

Note on this clone: One end of the junction is discordant with germline, which a read error may explain. The gene calls are TRBV7-9 and TRBJ2-7; weak D call: TRBD2 (6 bases). The CDR3 sequence is 15 residues long. Germline V CDR1 and CDR2: SEHNR, FQNEAQ (reference sequence). CDR3 sequence (DNA): TGTTCCAGCAGCTTAGCGGCAGGTTATGCCTACGAGCAGTACTTC. It is translated as CSSSLAAGYAYEQYF.

The chain combines TRBV15 with TRBJ2-2; 9 bases map to TRBD2. In germline, CDR1 is LNHNV, CDR2 YYDKDF (reference sequence). CDR3 length: 17 amino acids. Trimming at V came to 3 bases and at J to 1 base, leaving 6 bases not matched to a gene. CDR3 amino acids: CATSRGGLARNTGELFF. The CDR3 coding sequence is TGTGCCACCAGCAGGGGCGGACTAGCGAGGAACACCGGGGAGCTGTTTTTT. The variable domain in full, with the rest retrieved from reference TRBV15 and TRBJ2-2, is DAMVIQNPRYQVTQFGKPVTLSCSQTLNHNVMYWYQQKSSQAPKLLFHYYDKDFNNEADTPDNFQSRRPNTSFCFLDIRSPGLGDTAMYLCATSRGGLARNTGELFFGEGSRLTVL.

V and J are TRBV19 and TRBJ1-5; a weak D match, TRBD1 (6 bases). The CDR3 is 15 amino acids. Trimming left V 6 bases short and J 0 bases short, with 12 bases between. Germline V lookup: CDR1 LNHDA, CDR2 SQIVND (reference sequence). In DNA form, the CDR3 reads TGTGCCAGTAGGGGAGGGGGGGCTAGCAATCAGCCCCAGCATTTT. It yields the protein CASRGGGASNQPQHF.

This sequence joins TRBV6-6 and TRBJ1-6, with a weak D call TRBD1 (5 bases). CDR3 length: 14 amino acids. Germline-derived CDR1 and CDR2 are MNHNY and SVGAGI (reference sequence). V was trimmed by 6 bases and J by 7 bases, leaving 13 bases between them. The CDR3 nucleotides read TGTGCCAGCAGGACCGGGACTTCAAATTCACCCCTCCACTTT. Amino acid sequence: CASRTGTSNSPLHF.

The chain carries TRBV5-8 and TRBJ1-1; 7 bases map to TRBD1. The CDR3 totals 13 residues. CDR1 and CDR2 from the germline V gene are SGHTS and YDEGEE. The trim removed 4 bases at V and 5 bases at J, leaving 5 bases unmatched. CDR3 amino acids: CASSAYRGTEAFF. For the CDR3, the DNA is TGTGCCAGCAGCGCGTACAGGGGAACTGAAGCTTTCTTT.

This chain links TRBV29-1 with TRBJ1-2; no reliable D call. Between the trimmed V and J ends, which lost 4 bases and 7 bases, there was a span of 16 bases. Germline CDR1 is SQVTM and CDR2 is ANQGSEA. The CDR3 is 13 residues long. The CDR3 loop is CSVGGRELGGYTF. For the CDR3, the DNA is TGCAGCGTTGGGGGAAGGGAGTTGGGTGGCTACACCTTC.

The V and J genes are TRBV5-1 and TRBJ2-7; TRBD2 matches at 9 bases. CDR1 and CDR2 from the germline V gene are SGHRS and YFSETQ. The CDR3 runs to 14 residues. Losses at the gene ends were 4 bases for V and 0 bases for J; bases not matched to a gene: 2. The CDR3 protein is CASSPSGDSYEQYF. CDR3 bases: TGCGCCAGCAGCCCTAGCGGGGACTCCTACGAGCAGTACTTC.

The chain uses TRBV9 and TRBJ1-4; D is unclear. Trimming stripped 1 base from V and 4 bases from J, with 14 bases between. Germline V lookup: CDR1 SGDLS, CDR2 YYNGEE. The CDR3 contains 16 residues. The CDR3 DNA reads TGTGCCAGCAGCGTAACCGGAGGGCCGAGTAATGAAAAACTGTTTTTT. This gives the protein CASSVTGGPSNEKLFF.

V gene TRBV2 combines with J gene TRBJ1-2; 7 nucleotides align to TRBD1. Germline loops: CDR1 SNHLY, CDR2 FYNNEI. The CDR3 is made up of 13 amino acids. After removal of 11 bases from V and 5 bases from J, the junction contained 11 bases not matched to a gene. The CDR3 loop is CAGSGQPGYGYTF. The CDR3 coding sequence is TGTGCCGGCTCGGGACAGCCGGGATATGGCTACACCTTC. The full variable domain, in which reference TRBV2 and TRBJ1-2 provide the parts outside the CDR3, is EPEVTQTPSHQVTQMGQEVILRCVPISNHLYFYWYRQILGQKVEFLVSFYNNEISEKSEIFDDQFSVERPDGSNFTLKIRSTKLEDSAMYFCAGSGQPGYGYTFGSGTRLTVV.

This sequence joins TRBV19 and TRBJ1-1, with 9 nucleotides matching TRBD1. Germline CDR1 reads LNHDA; CDR2 reads SQIVND (reference sequence). The V gene end was trimmed by 7 bases and the J gene end by 0 bases; junction bases not matched to a gene: 12. The CDR3 loop spans 17 amino acids. This CDR3 reads CASTRGTGYYLNTEAFF. The CDR3 nucleotides are TGTGCCAGTACCCGAGGGACAGGGTACTACTTGAACACTGAAGCTTTCTTT.

The V gene is TRBV29-1, the J gene TRBJ2-3; 11 nucleotides agree with TRBD1. J was trimmed by 4 bases and V by 2 bases; bases with no gene match: 2. CDR3 length equals 14 residues. Germline V gene lookup returns CDR1 SQVTM and CDR2 ANQGSEA. The CDR3 nucleotides are TGCAGCGTTGAACAGGGACAGGGGGCAGATACGCAGTATTTT. Its protein is CSVEQGQGADTQYF.

In this sample, this clone turned up once. J is TRBJ1-1 and V is TRBV30; the D gene is possibly TRBD1 (6 bases). Deletions cut 5 bases from V and 0 bases from J, with 19 bases between. The CDR3 runs 16 residues. Germline loops: CDR1 GTSNPN, CDR2 SVGIG (reference sequence). DNA for the CDR3: TGTGCCTGGTTCCCGGTGCCGGGACAAGTGAACACTGAAGCTTTCTTT. Residues: CAWFPVPGQVNTEAFF.

The V call is TRBV2, the J call TRBJ2-5; possible D gene TRBD2, 6 bases. The germline V and J ends were trimmed by 4 bases and 13 bases, with 16 bases remaining between them. This CDR3 has 12 residues. From germline, CDR1 is SNHLY and CDR2 FYNNEI. Here the CDR3 reads CASSVASVYPYF. CDR3 in DNA: TGTGCCAGCAGTGTGGCTAGCGTTTACCCGTACTTC.

V gene TRBV9 combines with J gene TRBJ1-1; TRBD1 is a possible D gene (5 bases). The CDR3 runs to 17 residues. With 3 bases removed from V and 1 base from J, the gap between germline ends came to 19 bases. Germline V gene lookup returns CDR1 SGDLS and CDR2 YYNGEE. The CDR3 protein is CASSATQRGGGNTEAFF. DNA for the CDR3: TGTGCCAGCAGCGCGACTCAGAGAGGCGGGGGGAACACTGAAGCTTTCTTT.